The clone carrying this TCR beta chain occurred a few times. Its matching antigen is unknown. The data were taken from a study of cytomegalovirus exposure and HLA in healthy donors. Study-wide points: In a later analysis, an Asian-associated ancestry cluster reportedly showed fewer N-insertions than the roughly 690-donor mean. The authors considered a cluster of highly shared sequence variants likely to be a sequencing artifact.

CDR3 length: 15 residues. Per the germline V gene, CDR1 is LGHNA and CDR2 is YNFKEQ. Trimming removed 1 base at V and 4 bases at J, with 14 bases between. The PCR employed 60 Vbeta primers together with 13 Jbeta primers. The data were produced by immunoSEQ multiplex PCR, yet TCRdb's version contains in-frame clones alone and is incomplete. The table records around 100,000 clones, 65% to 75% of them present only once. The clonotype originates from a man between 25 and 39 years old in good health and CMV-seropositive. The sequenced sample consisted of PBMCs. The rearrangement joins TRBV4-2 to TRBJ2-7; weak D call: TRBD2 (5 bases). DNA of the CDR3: TGTGCCAGCAGCCAAGTTGGGAGCGCAAATTACGAGCAGTACTTC. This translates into CASSQVGSANYEQYF.